The rows below give T cell receptor beta chains drawn from one sample of a study of Graves' ophthalmopathy and Graves' hyperthyroidism. TCRdb ran MiXCR on the multiplex PCR reads and lists one entry per CDR3 protein. The sample holds about 1.2 million distinct CDR3 sequences, 35% to 40% seen once. Sequencing was carried out using peripheral blood or thyroid tissue (not recorded which). The receptors stem from an adult man with Graves' hyperthyroidism. Each CDR3 is given with its conserved first and last residue. The D gene is left open where the match is weak. A clone size is listed for some rows: how often the clone was seen (once, few, many), or a class if it is expanded.

clone_size | j_call | v_call | d_call | cdr3_aa | cdr3_nt
once | TRBJ2-5 | TRBV15 | - | CASRWGVRETQYF | TGTGCCAGTCGATGGGGGGTCAGGGAGACCCAGTACTTC
- | TRBJ2-2 | TRBV25-1 | TRBD2 | CASSERAGGRTGELFF | TGTGCCAGCAGTGAACGAGCGGGAGGGCGGACCGGGGAGCTGTTTTTT
- | TRBJ2-1 | TRBV7-2 | - | CASSLGHNEQFF | TGTGCCAGCAGCCTCGGTCACAATGAGCAGTTCTTC
many | TRBJ1-4 | TRBV7-8 | - | CASSLEGGTNEKLFF | TGTGCCAGCAGCTTAGAAGGCGGAACTAATGAAAAACTGTTTTTT
many | TRBJ2-7 | TRBV7-8 | TRBD2 | CASSHKAGGPYEQYF | TGTGCCAGCAGCCACAAGGCGGGAGGGCCCTACGAGCAGTACTTC
- | TRBJ2-1 | TRBV7-2 | - | CASSVPGSPRESLYNEQFF | TGTGCCAGCAGCGTTCCAGGGAGCCCTCGGGAGTCCCTCTACAATGAGCAGTTCTTC
many | TRBJ2-5 | TRBV19 | - | CASSIGAGTGETQYF | TGTGCCAGTAGTATTGGGGCAGGGACCGGAGAGACCCAGTACTTC
- | TRBJ2-5 | TRBV5-1 | - | CASSWESKETQYF | TGCGCCAGCAGCTGGGAGAGCAAAGAGACCCAGTACTTC
few | TRBJ2-7 | TRBV20-1 | TRBD2 | CSANGGLAGSLFSYEQYF | TGCAGTGCTAACGGAGGACTAGCGGGAAGCCTTTTCTCCTACGAGCAGTACTTC
many | TRBJ1-4 | TRBV9 | - | CASSVAGRIATNEKLFF | TGTGCCAGCAGCGTAGCGGGACGGATTGCAACTAATGAAAAACTGTTTTTT
- | TRBJ1-5 | TRBV19 | TRBD1 | CASSIPGGLQPQHF | TGTGCCAGTAGTATACCAGGGGGCCTTCAGCCCCAGCATTTT
- | TRBJ2-5 | TRBV7-9 | - | CASSFQGPVEAQYF | TGTGCCAGCAGTTTCCAGGGGCCAGTCGAGGCCCAGTACTTC
many | TRBJ2-5 | TRBV20-1 | - | CSASLGGSTSGETQYF | TGCAGTGCTAGTTTAGGAGGCAGCACCTCCGGGGAGACCCAGTACTTC
few | TRBJ1-2 | TRBV9 | TRBD1 | CASSVGEQLQQGADYGYTF | TGTGCCAGCAGCGTAGGAGAACAACTACAACAGGGGGCAGACTATGGCTACACCTTC
few | TRBJ1-1 | TRBV13 | - | CASSLGSTGNTEAFF | TGTGCCAGCAGCTTAGGATCAACGGGGAACACTGAAGCTTTCTTT
many | TRBJ2-7 | TRBV15 | - | CATADLYEQYF | TGTGCCACCGCAGACTTGTACGAGCAGTACTTC
once | TRBJ2-5 | TRBV4-2 | TRBD2 | CASSQAGGPSVETQYF | TGTGCCAGCAGCCAAGCGGGAGGGCCGTCGGTGGAGACCCAGTACTTC
few | TRBJ2-2 | TRBV5-5 | TRBD1 | CASSLWTGSAGELFF | TGTGCCAGCAGCCTATGGACAGGGTCGGCCGGGGAGCTGTTTTTT
- | TRBJ2-7 | TRBV10-2 | TRBD2 | CASSALAGGTSYEQYF | TGTGCCAGCAGTGCTCTAGCGGGAGGAACCTCCTACGAGCAGTACTTC
few | TRBJ2-6 | TRBV7-2 | - | CASSLKAGANVLTF | TGTGCCAGCAGCTTAAAGGCGGGGGCCAACGTCCTGACTTTC
few | TRBJ2-7 | TRBV5-1 | - | CASSQGRSNRGTYEQYF | TGCGCCAGCAGCCAGGGACGGAGCAACCGGGGCACCTACGAGCAGTACTTC
- | TRBJ2-2 | TRBV20-1 | - | CSAADGDYDRPGELFF | TGCAGTGCTGCGGACGGAGATTATGACAGGCCCGGGGAGCTGTTTTTT
- | TRBJ2-5 | TRBV27 | TRBD2 | CASRTSGGTVTQYF | TGTGCCAGCCGGACTAGCGGTGGAACGGTGACCCAGTACTTC
- | TRBJ2-7 | TRBV5-1 | - | CASSLASVTSIFSEQYF | TGCGCCAGCAGCTTGGCTTCTGTGACTAGTATTTTCTCCGAGCAGTACTTC
- | TRBJ2-5 | TRBV11-1 | TRBD1 | CASSELLGQGEQETQYF | TGTGCCAGCAGCGAACTCCTGGGACAGGGTGAGCAAGAGACCCAGTACTTC
few | TRBJ2-5 | TRBV12-3/TRBV12-4 | - | CASSFGGIETQYF | TGTGCCAGCAGTTTTGGAGGGATTGAGACCCAGTACTTC
- | TRBJ1-3 | TRBV4-1 | - | CASSQGTVNSGNTIYF | TGCGCCAGCAGCCAAGGGACAGTCAACTCTGGAAACACCATATATTTT
many | TRBJ1-2 | TRBV10-3 | - | CAIVGTGRSVGYTF | TGTGCCATCGTGGGGACCGGACGGTCTGTTGGCTACACCTTC
- | TRBJ2-7 | TRBV10-3 | - | CAISPGGHEQYF | TGTGCCATCTCTCCGGGCGGCCACGAGCAGTACTTC
- | TRBJ1-1 | TRBV6-5 | - | CASSYEGGKAFF | TGTGCCAGCAGTTACGAGGGTGGCAAAGCTTTCTTT
- | TRBJ1-2 | TRBV7-2 | - | CASSEGPSCYGYTF | TGTGCCAGCAGCGAGGGACCGTCGTGTTATGGCTACACCTTC
- | TRBJ1-5 | TRBV30 | - | CAWSPQSGGHQPQHF | TGTGCCTGGAGTCCACAGTCGGGGGGCCATCAGCCCCAGCATTTT
many | TRBJ2-7 | TRBV29-1 | TRBD2 | CSVASGTSGRPSYEQYF | TGCAGCGTCGCCTCCGGGACTAGCGGGCGACCCTCCTACGAGCAGTACTTC
- | TRBJ1-2 | TRBV11-2 | - | CASSPKGRAGAMVYTF | TGTGCCAGCAGCCCCAAGGGCCGAGCGGGAGCAATGGTCTACACCTTC
few | TRBJ2-7 | TRBV11-2 | - | CASSSIGGLTYEQYF | TGTGCCAGCAGCTCCATCGGGGGGCTCACCTACGAGCAGTACTTC
- | TRBJ2-5 | TRBV20-1 | - | CSAEVLEQYF | TGCAGTGCGGAGGTATTGGAGCAGTACTTC
- | TRBJ2-7 | TRBV28 | - | CASSLLQGTSSYEQYF | TGTGCCAGCAGTTTATTACAGGGCACCAGCTCCTACGAGCAGTACTTC
- | TRBJ2-7 | TRBV12-3/TRBV12-4 | - | CASSLSGVPYEQYF | TGTGCCAGCAGTTTGAGCGGAGTTCCCTACGAGCAGTACTTC
- | TRBJ1-2 | TRBV28 | - | CASRTWRGASYCYTF | TGTGCCAGCAGGACCTGGCGGGGAGCGAGCTATTGCTACACCTTC
many | TRBJ2-5 | TRBV7-2 | TRBD2 | CASSLSLAGQETQYF | TGTGCCAGCAGCTTATCGCTAGCGGGGCAAGAGACCCAGTACTTC
many | TRBJ1-6 | TRBV12-3/TRBV12-4 | - | CASSQFRNSPLHF | TGTGCCAGCAGTCAATTCAGGAATTCACCCCTCCACTTT
- | TRBJ1-5 | TRBV10-3 | - | CASSPRETQHF | TGTGCCAGCAGTCCCCGAGAGACCCAGCATTTT
many | TRBJ2-5 | TRBV14 | TRBD2 | CASSRTGLAETQYF | TGTGCCAGCAGCCGAACGGGACTAGCTGAGACCCAGTACTTC
- | TRBJ1-2 | TRBV5-8 | - | CASSIGPARSGNTF | TGTGCCAGTAGTATAGGGCCGGCGCGCTCTGGAAACACCTTC
few | TRBJ1-5 | TRBV6-5 | TRBD1 | CASRTGQGASQPQHF | TGTGCCAGCAGAACTGGACAGGGGGCGAGTCAGCCCCAGCATTTT
- | TRBJ1-6 | TRBV25-1 | - | CASGEKGRLYSPLHF | TGTGCCAGCGGGGAAAAAGGGAGGTTGTATTCACCCCTCCACTTT
many | TRBJ2-5 | TRBV7-2 | - | CASSLEPGLKSKTQYF | TGTGCCAGCAGCTTAGAGCCGGGGCTAAAATCGAAGACCCAGTACTTC
- | TRBJ2-7 | TRBV7-9 | TRBD1 | CASSSRSTGQDYEQYF | TGTGCCAGCAGCTCCCGTTCGACAGGGCAGGACTACGAGCAGTACTTC
- | TRBJ2-2 | TRBV5-1 | - | CASSHNEGLLGTGELFF | TGCGCCAGCAGCCACAACGAGGGGCTGTTGGGCACCGGGGAGCTGTTTTTT
many | TRBJ1-4 | TRBV2 | - | CASSGRVTTNEKLFF | TGTGCCAGCTCGGGGAGGGTTACAACTAATGAAAAACTGTTTTTT
many | TRBJ2-7 | TRBV29-1 | - | CSVVGPGQRSTSSYEQYF | TGCAGCGTTGTCGGACCGGGACAGAGATCGACTAGCTCCTACGAGCAGTACTTC
- | TRBJ1-2 | TRBV15 | - | CATSKGRVYGYTF | TGTGCCACCAGCAAGGGCAGGGTGTATGGCTACACCTTC
few | TRBJ2-7 | TRBV20-1 | - | CSARIRDSPSYEQYF | TGCAGTGCCCGAATCAGGGACTCCCCCTCCTACGAGCAGTACTTC